This paragraph reports one T cell receptor (beta chain). Assay used: immunoSEQ multiplex PCR; TCRdb lists only in-frame clones, some missing. The sample lists around 200,000 clones; approximately 86% were seen once. The germline V and J ends were trimmed by 11 bases and 1 base, with 9 bases remaining between them. Per the germline V gene, CDR1 is SEHNR and CDR2 is FQNEAQ (reference sequence). The CDR3 contains 12 residues. This specimen comes from a study of blood T cell repertoires in COVID-19. Study details: PBMCs, B-cell-depleted T cells, or T cells provided the cDNA or gDNA that made up the material.

The rearrangement joins TRBV7-9 to TRBJ2-4; no clear D gene. The receptor's source is a man aged 35 to 55 with active or convalescent COVID-19. The sample taken for sequencing was peripheral blood. The DNA for the CDR3 is TGTGCCCCTCTCGTGGCCAAAAACATTCAGTACTTC. Translated, it gives CAPLVAKNIQYF. Together with reference TRBV7-9 and TRBJ2-4, the CDR3 gives the full variable domain: DTGVSQNPRHKITKRGQNVTFRCDPISEHNRLYWYRQTLGQGPEFLTYFQNEAQLEKSRLLSDRFSAERPKGSFSTLEIQRTEQGDSAMYLCAPLVAKNIQYFGAGTRLSVL.